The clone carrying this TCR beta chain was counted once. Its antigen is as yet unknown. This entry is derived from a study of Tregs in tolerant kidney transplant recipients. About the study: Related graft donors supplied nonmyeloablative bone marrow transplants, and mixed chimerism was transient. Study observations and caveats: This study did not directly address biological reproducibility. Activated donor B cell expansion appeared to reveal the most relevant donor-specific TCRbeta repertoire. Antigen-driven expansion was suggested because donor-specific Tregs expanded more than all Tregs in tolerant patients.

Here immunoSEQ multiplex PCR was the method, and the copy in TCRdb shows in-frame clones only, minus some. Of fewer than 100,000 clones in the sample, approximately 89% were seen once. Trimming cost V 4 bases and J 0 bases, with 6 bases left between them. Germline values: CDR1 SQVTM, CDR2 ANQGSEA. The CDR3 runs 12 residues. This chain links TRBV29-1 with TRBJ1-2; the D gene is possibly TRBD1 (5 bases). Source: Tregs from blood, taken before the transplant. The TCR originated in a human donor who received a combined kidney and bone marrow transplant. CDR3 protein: CSVGQSNYGYTF. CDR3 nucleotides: TGCAGCGTTGGACAGTCTAACTATGGCTACACCTTC. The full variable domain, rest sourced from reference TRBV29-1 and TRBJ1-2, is SAVISQKPSRDICQRGTSLTIQCQVDSQVTMMFWYRQQPGQSLTLIATANQGSEATYESGFVIDKFPISRPNLTFSTLTVSNMSPEDSSIYLCSVGQSNYGYTFGSGTRLTVV.